This TCR beta chain stems from a study of Graves' ophthalmopathy and Graves' hyperthyroidism. V lost 10 bases, J lost 4 bases, and 17 bases lay in between. Germline CDR1 reads MNHEY; CDR2 reads SMNVEV (reference sequence). This CDR3 spans 13 amino acids. Researchers took RNA transcripts and amplified TCR beta CDR3 regions from them. Following a first-round RT-PCR that used HTBI primers, a second-round multiplex PCR was carried out. Via MiXCR, TCRdb re-called the multiplex PCR reads, giving one row per CDR3 protein. The data contain around 400,000 distinct CDR3 sequences, 15% to 20% of them singletons. Ten or more counts support this clonotype.

The sequenced material came from peripheral blood. The rearrangement links TRBV27 to TRBJ2-7; D is possibly TRBD1 or TRBD2 (5 bases each). The source of this sequence is a woman between 18 and 30 years old with Graves' ophthalmopathy. DNA for the CDR3: TGTGCCACCATGAGGGCAGGGCAGTACGAGCAGTACTTC. As protein: CATMRAGQYEQYF.